A single sample gave rise to the 21 T cell receptor beta chains below, sequenced in a study of blood T cell repertoires in COVID-19 (dated by TCRdb to 2020 to 2022). The library was generated by the immunoSEQ multiplex PCR assay. Here the immuneACCESS table is served through TCRdb, limited to in-frame sequences with V and J called. Missing clones are a known gap in these copies; in checked studies unresolved V genes cover under half, and the rest lacks a known reason. This sample lists hundreds of thousands of clones; approximately 85% were detected once. The ten biggest clones cover just over 7% of the sample. The sequencing sample was made of peripheral blood. These receptors came from a human donor in a cohort sampled during active COVID-19.

This chain joins TRBV7-9 and TRBJ2-7; D ambiguous. V was trimmed by 2 bases and J by 7 bases, leaving 12 bases between them. CDR3 length equals 13 residues. The germline CDR1 and CDR2 sequences are SEHNR and FQNEAQ (reference sequence). Here the CDR3 reads CASSLPTPSEQYF. For the CDR3, the DNA is TGTGCCAGCAGCTTACCTACCCCGAGTGAGCAGTACTTC.

This clone has only a few counts. The rearrangement joins TRBV6-2 or TRBV6-3 to TRBJ1-1; 12 bases line up with TRBD1. Germline CDR1 reads MNHEY; CDR2 reads SVGEGT. The CDR3 consists of 17 residues. V gave up 2 bases and J gave up 6 bases; unmatched junction bases: 10. For the CDR3, the DNA is TGTGCCAGCAGTTACGGGGGACAGGGGGCGCGGGGCGCTGAAGCTTTCTTT. This translates into CASSYGGQGARGAEAFF.

V and J are TRBV19 and TRBJ2-6; 7 bases fit TRBD1. The trim removed 1 base at V and 0 bases at J, leaving 6 bases unmatched. Germline loops: CDR1 LNHDA, CDR2 SQIVND (reference sequence). This CDR3 comprises 18 residues. The CDR3 coding sequence is TGTGCCAGTAGTATAGGTAGGGGGCATATCTCTGGGGCCAACGTCCTGACTTTC. It codes for CASSIGRGHISGANVLTF.

This clone turned up a few times. V gene TRBV4-2 combines with J gene TRBJ2-7; a possible D gene is TRBD2 (6 bases). The CDR3 loop spans 16 amino acids. The V gene's germline CDR1 is LGHNA and CDR2 YNFKEQ. Trimming took off 0 bases at V and 2 bases at J, with 14 bases between the two ends. The DNA for the CDR3 is TGTGCCAGCAGCCAAGACGGAGGGACGGGTGCCTACGAGCAGTACTTC. Its protein product is CASSQDGGTGAYEQYF.

The chain links TRBV30 to TRBJ1-4, with a tentative D call TRBD1 (5 bases). There are 13 residues in the CDR3. Germline V gives CDR1 GTSNPN, CDR2 SVGIG (reference sequence). V was shortened by 2 bases and J by 7 bases, with 11 bases between the two germline ends. DNA of the CDR3: TGTGCCTGGAGTAGGGGTTTCGGTGAAAAACTGTTTTTT. Encoded protein: CAWSRGFGEKLFF.

The chain carries TRBV2 and TRBJ1-6; 9 nucleotides match TRBD1. The CDR3 runs to 15 residues. The germline CDR1 and CDR2 sequences are SNHLY and FYNNEI. Trimming cost V 6 bases and J 9 bases; bases outside gene matches: 9. This CDR3 reads CASSTDRGSSSPLHF. In nucleotides, the CDR3 is TGTGCCAGCAGCACGGACAGGGGATCAAGTTCACCCCTCCACTTT.

V usage is TRBV11-2 and J usage is TRBJ2-7; TRBD2 aligns across 7 bases. Germline CDR1 reads SGHAT; CDR2 reads FQNNGV. The CDR3 consists of 14 residues. V trimming: 3 bases; J trimming: 4 bases; junction bases outside the gene matches: 6. The CDR3 DNA is TGTGCCAGCAGCTTCCTCGGGGGGTTGTACGAGCAGTACTTC. As protein: CASSFLGGLYEQYF.

The J gene is TRBJ1-2, the V gene TRBV19, with D possibly matching TRBD1 (5 bases). The CDR3 loop spans 13 amino acids. The V gene lost 5 bases and the J gene lost 4 bases, with 11 bases spanning the gap. CDR1 LNHDA and CDR2 SQIVND come from the germline V gene (reference sequence). As DNA, the CDR3 is TGTGCCAGTAGTCCGTCGGGGGGCTATGGCTACACCTTC. It codes for CASSPSGGYGYTF. Together with reference TRBV19 and TRBJ1-2, the CDR3 gives the full variable domain: DGGITQSPKYLFRKEGQNVTLSCEQNLNHDAMYWYRQDPGQGLRLIYYSQIVNDFQKGDIAEGYSVSREKKESFPLTVTSAQKNPTAFYLCASSPSGGYGYTFGSGTRLTVV.

The V call is TRBV6-2 or TRBV6-3, the J call TRBJ2-4, with D tentatively TRBD2 (5 bases). The V end lost 2 bases, the J end lost 7 bases, and 9 bases lay between the germline ends. The CDR3 runs to 13 residues. From germline, CDR1 is MNHEY and CDR2 SVGEGT. In DNA form, the CDR3 reads TGTGCCAGCAGTTACGGGTTAGCGAACATTCAGTACTTC. It translates to CASSYGLANIQYF.

V gene TRBV6-2 or TRBV6-3 combines with J gene TRBJ1-4; no definite D call. The V end lost 5 bases, the J end lost 7 bases, and 5 bases lay between the germline ends. In germline, CDR1 is MNHEY, CDR2 SVGEGT. The CDR3 covers 11 residues. DNA for the CDR3: TGTGCCAGCAGTACGAGTGAAAAACTGTTTTTT. This encodes CASSTSEKLFF.

This sequence joins TRBV2 and TRBJ2-2; 7 nucleotides line up with TRBD1. Germline-derived CDR1 and CDR2 are SNHLY and FYNNEI. The J segment lost 2 bases and the V segment lost 7 bases, leaving 4 bases of the junction unmatched. The CDR3 sequence is 14 residues long. The DNA of the CDR3 is TGTGCCAGCAAAGGGACAGCTAACACCGGGGAGCTGTTTTTT. This sequence encodes CASKGTANTGELFF.

The CDR3 sequence: CASSEQGTQYF. The CDR3, as DNA: TGTGCCAGCAGCGAACAGGGGACCCAGTACTTC. The rearrangement joins TRBV14 to TRBJ2-5, with a tentative D call TRBD1 (6 bases). The V and J ends lost 5 bases and 7 bases respectively, with 8 bases between them. This CDR3 region has 11 residues. Germline V gives CDR1 SGHDN, CDR2 FVKESK. Full variable domain (rest looked up from reference TRBV14 and TRBJ2-5): EAGVTQFPSHSVIEKGQTVTLRCDPISGHDNLYWYRRVMGKEIKFLLHFVKESKQDESGMPNNRFLAERTGGTYSTLKVQPAELEDSGVYFCASSEQGTQYFGPGTRLLVL.

This CDR3 is CAWSVGQGGTDTQYF. Written as DNA, the CDR3 is TGTGCCTGGAGTGTGGGACAGGGGGGCACAGATACGCAGTATTTT. The gene calls are TRBV30 and TRBJ2-3, with 11 nucleotides matching TRBD1. The CDR3 sequence is 15 residues long. With 0 bases clipped from V and 1 base from J, the junction kept 0 bases outside the gene matches. Germline-derived CDR1 and CDR2 are GTSNPN and SVGIG (reference sequence).

The chain uses TRBV10-1 and TRBJ2-3; D not resolved. The germline V gene has CDR1 WNHNN and CDR2 SYGVQD (reference sequence). The CDR3 loop spans 15 amino acids. Trimming shortened V by 2 bases and J by 0 bases, and 9 bases separated the two germline ends. CDR3 region: CASSEQVLSTDTQYF. In DNA form, the CDR3 reads TGCGCCAGCAGTGAGCAAGTACTCAGCACAGATACGCAGTATTTT.

This chain links TRBV3-1 (or the pseudogene TRBV3-2) with TRBJ1-2; 7 bases align to TRBD1. This CDR3 contains 13 residues. Germline V lookup: CDR1 LGHDT, CDR2 YNNKEL (reference sequence). Trimming removed 4 bases from V and 6 bases from J; junction bases left unmatched: 5. DNA for the CDR3: TGTGCCAGCAGCCCATCAGGGGGTCATGGCTACACCTTC. Protein sequence: CASSPSGGHGYTF.

The rearrangement uses TRBV5-4 and TRBJ1-3, with D perhaps matching TRBD1 (5 bases). From germline, CDR1 is SGHNT and CDR2 YYREEE (reference sequence). There are 16 residues in the CDR3. V dropped 0 bases and J dropped 0 bases, with 10 bases sitting between them. CDR3 coding DNA: TGTGCCAGCAGCTTGGTTACAGGAAGCTCTGGAAACACCATATATTTT. Translating it yields CASSLVTGSSGNTIYF.

In DNA, the CDR3 is TGTGCCAGTAGTATAGGAGGAGGGAGGCAACCTTCCAATCAGCCCCAGCATTTT. This codes for CASSIGGGRQPSNQPQHF. The V gene is TRBV19, the J gene TRBJ1-5; D not certain. V shed 1 base and J shed 3 bases, with 19 bases lying between them. Germline CDR1 reads LNHDA; CDR2 reads SQIVND (reference sequence). The CDR3 extends over 18 amino acids. Looking up the rest from reference TRBV19 and TRBJ1-5 gives the full variable domain: DGGITQSPKYLFRKEGQNVTLSCEQNLNHDAMYWYRQDPGQGLRLIYYSQIVNDFQKGDIAEGYSVSREKKESFPLTVTSAQKNPTAFYLCASSIGGGRQPSNQPQHFGDGTRLSIL.

The gene calls are TRBV25-1 and TRBJ2-1, with D possibly matching TRBD1 (6 bases). The CDR3 contains 13 residues. V was cut by 1 base and J by 7 bases, with 8 bases left in between. Per germline, CDR1 MGHDK and CDR2 SYGVNS. The DNA for the CDR3 is TGTGCCAGCAGTGAATTCAGGGGAAATGAGCAGTTCTTC. Amino acids: CASSEFRGNEQFF.

V and J are TRBV13 and TRBJ1-1; TRBD1 is a possible D gene (5 bases). V lost 5 bases and J 8 bases, leaving 9 bases between the germline ends. This CDR3 is 11 amino acids long. The germline V gene has CDR1 PRHDT and CDR2 FYEKMQ (reference sequence). This CDR3 is CASSPTAEAFF. The CDR3 DNA follows: TGTGCCAGCAGCCCGACAGCCGAAGCTTTCTTT. The full variable domain, in which reference TRBV13 and TRBJ1-1 provide the parts outside the CDR3, is AAGVIQSPRHLIKEKRETATLKCYPIPRHDTVYWYQQGPGQDPQFLISFYEKMQSDKGSIPDRFSAQQFSDYHSELNMSSLELGDSALYFCASSPTAEAFFGQGTRLTVV.

The chain links TRBV12-5 to TRBJ1-5; 11 bases are shared with TRBD1. The trim removed 4 bases at V and 7 bases at J, leaving 6 bases unmatched. Germline V gene sequence: CDR1 LGHNT, CDR2 FRNRAP. CDR3 length: 15 amino acids. CDR3 sequence (DNA): TGTGCTAGTGGTTCTATGGGACAGGGGGTACAGCCCCAGCATTTT. This encodes CASGSMGQGVQPQHF.

The chain combines TRBV24-1 with TRBJ2-1, with D possibly being TRBD1 (5 bases). The V gene's germline CDR1 is KGHDR and CDR2 SFDVKD. This CDR3 spans 16 amino acids. Trimming left V 2 bases short and J 2 bases short, with 12 bases between. The CDR3 DNA reads as TGTGCCACCAGTGATTCAAGGGGTGGGACCTACAATGAGCAGTTCTTC. It translates to CATSDSRGGTYNEQFF.